This T cell receptor beta chain comes out of a study of cytomegalovirus exposure and HLA in healthy donors. For this clone: Its antigen is undetermined.

Study-wide points: A later analysis linked a missense DCLRE1C variant to TCR beta V- and J-gene trimming.

This CDR3 has 13 amino acids. The germline CDR1 and CDR2 sequences are LGHNA and YNFKEQ. Trimming left V 0 bases short and J 6 bases short, with 7 bases between. The PCR contained 60 Vbeta and 13 Jbeta primers. The protocol was immunoSEQ multiplex PCR, while the TCRdb copy is restricted to in-frame clones and leaves out a portion. The sample table sets out 150,000 to 200,000 clones. This TCR came from a woman between 18 and 30 years old in good health and CMV-seropositive. The V and J genes are TRBV4-2 and TRBJ2-3; D is ambiguous. Sequenced sample: PBMCs. The CDR3 loop is CASSQEVRDTQYF. In DNA, the CDR3 is TGTGCCAGCAGCCAAGAGGTTCGGGATACGCAGTATTTT.